This T cell receptor beta chain emerged from a study of T cell responses to AZD1222 COVID-19 vaccine. Study-level results: Following two doses of AZD1222, Spike-specific TCR breadth and depth rose.

In its sample, this clone was seen once. Its antigen is currently unknown. Here immunoSEQ multiplex PCR was the method, and the copy in TCRdb shows in-frame clones only, minus some. The table records 75,000 to 100,000 clones, about 88% of them present only once. This CDR3 has 15 amino acids. Germline lookup yields CDR1 SGHRS and CDR2 YFSETQ. Trimming cost V 4 bases and J 0 bases, with 11 bases left between them. The starting material was peripheral blood, obtained on day 0 of AZD1222 vaccination. The TCR originated in an adult in good health. This sequence joins TRBV5-1 and TRBJ1-3; no firm D call. CDR3 region: CASSVNSLSGNTIYF. DNA of the CDR3: TGCGCCAGCAGCGTCAACAGCCTCTCTGGAAACACCATATATTTT.